Each of the 30 T cell receptor delta chains below was sequenced from the same sample in a study of gammadelta T cells in human blood. TCRdb reprocessed the RT-PCR reads through CATT. The sample yields 340 or so delta-chain clones, around 8.5% seen once. Sequencing was carried out using non-Vgamma9Vdelta2 gamma-delta T cells from adult blood. All receptors derive from a human donor.

This clone has a handful of counts. The mismatch at residue 5 between this DNA's translation and the TCRdb protein of a much larger clone likely reflects a read error; the protein shown is translated from the DNA. V gene TRDV2 combines with J gene TRDJ1; 12 bases match TRDD3. V gave up 3 bases and J gave up 9 bases; unmatched junction bases: 13. Germline V lookup: CDR1 GEAIGNYY, CDR2 EKD. This CDR3 contains 16 residues. The CDR3 spells CACDAFSTGGYYELIF. The CDR3 coding sequence is TGTGCCTGTGACGCTTTTAGTACTGGGGGATACTACGAACTCATCTTT.

In its sample, this clone was seen a few times. This likely came from a read error, as a far larger clone is one base away. Within the sample, other DNA sequences also encode this same CDR3. The rearrangement joins TRDV1 to TRDJ2; 9 bases map to TRDD3. Per germline, CDR1 TSWWSYY and CDR2 QGS. The junction had 18 bases not matched to a gene; V was cut back by 1 base and J by 0 bases. This CDR3 spans 22 amino acids. Here the CDR3 DNA reads TGTGCTCTTGGGGAACAGGATCCCGACGCATACTGGGGGACCCCTTTGACAGCACAACTCTTCTTT. Translating it yields CALGEQDPDAYWGTPLTAQLFF.

Comments on this clone: This likely reflects a read error, since a far larger clone is one base away. This CDR3 is also generated by other DNA sequences in the sample. The chain joins TRDV1 to TRDJ1; TRDD2 might be the D (6 bases). This CDR3 is 24 amino acids long. V dropped 5 bases and J dropped 6 bases, with 46 bases sitting between them. CDR1 and CDR2 from the germline V gene are TSWWSYY and QGS. The CDR3 spells CALGKRDRILLSLLGDSGAYKLIF. CDR3 in DNA: TGTGCTCTTGGGAAACGGGATCGGATCCTACTATCTCTTCTGGGAGATTCTGGTGCCTATAAACTCATCTTT.

Sample share makes this clone large. This chain links TRDV1 with TRDJ1; 8 bases are a match to TRDD2. The germline V gene has CDR1 TSWWSYY and CDR2 QGS. This CDR3 is built from 17 residues. J lost 0 bases, V lost 0 bases, and 6 bases had no gene match. As DNA, the CDR3 is TGTGCTCTTGGGGAACTAACCTTCCTATGTCACACCGATAAACTCATCTTT. It is translated as CALGELTFLCHTDKLIF.

This clone is termed large. The V gene is TRDV1, the J gene TRDJ1; D is tentatively TRDD2 or TRDD3 (6 bases each). The CDR3 loop spans 18 amino acids. CDR1 and CDR2 from the germline V gene are TSWWSYY and QGS. The germline V and J ends were trimmed by 2 bases and 1 base, with 20 bases remaining between them. CDR3: CALGEVPSYWVVTDKLIF. CDR3 DNA: TGTGCTCTTGGGGAAGTTCCCTCCTACTGGGTTGTCACCGATAAACTCATCTTT.

This clone has just a few counts. Since a far larger clone is one base different, this is likely a read error. Other nucleotide sequences in the sample specify the same CDR3. The chain has TRDV1 and TRDJ1; TRDD3 matches at 11 bases. The CDR3 covers 17 residues. V lost 0 bases and J lost 5; bases outside the gene matches: 8. Germline V gene data show CDR1 as TSWWSYY and CDR2 as QGS. CDR3 sequence: CALGELTKTGGYDKLIF. The CDR3 DNA reads TGTGCTCTTGGGGAACTAACTAAGACTGGGGGATATGATAAACTCATCTTT.

By share, this clone ranks as large. J is TRDJ1 and V is TRDV1; 8 bases agree with TRDD3. Germline V gene lookup returns CDR1 TSWWSYY and CDR2 QGS. J was trimmed by 0 bases and V by 0 bases; bases with no gene match: 18. This CDR3 contains 21 residues. Here the CDR3 DNA reads TGTGCTCTTGGGGAACTATCTAGGGGATACCAGTGGGGGGTGTACACCGATAAACTCATCTTT. Translating gives CALGELSRGYQWGVYTDKLIF.

About this clone itself: This is likely an artifact of a read error, given a far larger clone one base away. The sample contains more than one DNA sequence encoding this CDR3. V and J are TRDV1 and TRDJ1, with 7 bases fitting TRDD3. CDR3 length: 17 amino acids. Germline values: CDR1 TSWWSYY, CDR2 QGS. The DNA for the CDR3 is TGTGCTCTTGAGGGGGGTAACCAGGGATACTCCACCGACAAACTCATCTTT. Translated: CALEGGNQGYSTDKLIF.

Notes on this clone: TCRdb has a much larger clone's protein, which differs at residue 11 from the translation of this DNA, likely because of a read error; what is shown is the protein translated from the DNA. The rearrangement uses TRDV1 and TRDJ1, with 7 bases lining up with TRDD3. CDR1 is TSWWSYY and CDR2 is QGS in the germline V gene. The CDR3 is made up of 17 amino acids. Trimming at V came to 2 bases and at J to 0 bases, leaving 9 bases not matched to a gene. The CDR3 loop is CALGESGTGVHTDKLIF. The CDR3 DNA reads TGTGCTCTTGGGGAATCGGGTACTGGGGTTCACACCGATAAACTCATCTTT.

By share, this clone counts as large. This chain links TRDV1 with TRDJ1; 13 bases are a match to TRDD3. Unmatched junction bases numbered 22, after V lost 6 bases and J lost 3 bases. CDR3 length: 21 residues. Per germline, CDR1 TSWWSYY and CDR2 QGS. In nucleotides, the CDR3 is TGTGCTCTTGGTGACTTCTCTCCCTACAAGACTGGGGGATACGGGCCCGATAAACTCATCTTT. Residues: CALGDFSPYKTGGYGPDKLIF.

The chain has TRDV1 and TRDJ1; tentatively, D is TRDD2 (8 bases). V lost 3 bases, J lost 0 bases, and 32 bases lay in between. CDR3 length equals 22 residues. The V gene's germline CDR1 is TSWWSYY and CDR2 QGS. The CDR3 region is CALGDRLPNFRTGDKYTDKLIF. For the CDR3, the DNA is TGTGCTCTTGGGGACCGCCTTCCTAATTTTCGTACTGGGGATAAGTACACCGATAAACTCATCTTT.

This clone rates as large (0.1 to 1%). Distinct nucleotide sequences in the sample also encode this CDR3. This chain joins TRDV1 and TRDJ1, with D tentatively TRDD3 (9 bases). Trimming cost V 0 bases and J 2 bases, with 31 bases left between them. The CDR3 is 22 amino acids. The germline V gene has CDR1 TSWWSYY and CDR2 QGS. This chain's CDR3 is CALGELALPTLYWGTYTDKLIF. The CDR3 DNA reads TGTGCTCTTGGGGAACTAGCGCTTCCTACATTGTACTGGGGGACGTATACCGATAAACTCATCTTT.

This clone is deemed large. The chain is built from TRDV1 and TRDJ1; tentative D call: TRDD3 (5 bases). This CDR3 spans 18 amino acids. CDR1 TSWWSYY and CDR2 QGS come from the germline V gene. Trimming removed 0 bases from V and 3 bases from J, with 20 bases in between. The CDR3 spells CALGELDRPLGGPDKLIF. CDR3 coding DNA: TGTGCTCTTGGGGAACTAGACCGACCACTCGGGGGTCCCGATAAACTCATCTTT.

This clone is deemed large. The chain carries TRDV1 and TRDJ1, with a possible D match to TRDD3 (6 bases). Per the germline V gene, CDR1 is TSWWSYY and CDR2 is QGS. Trimming took 2 bases from V and 0 from J, leaving 19 bases between them. The CDR3 extends over 18 amino acids. For the CDR3, the DNA is TGTGCTCTTGGGGAAAGGGATATTCCTTACCTGTACACCGATAAACTCATCTTT. Translating gives CALGERDIPYLYTDKLIF.

This clone was seen a handful of times. Translating this DNA gives a protein that differs at residue 5 from the TCRdb one, which belongs to a much larger clone; a read error is likely, and the protein shown is this translation. This sequence joins TRDV1 and TRDJ1; TRDD3 matches at 11 bases. The CDR3 extends over 18 amino acids. The germline V gene encodes CDR1 TSWWSYY and CDR2 QGS. Trimming cost V 4 bases and J 4 bases; bases outside gene matches: 14. The CDR3 reads CALGGLPSGGYGGDKLIF. The CDR3 DNA reads TGTGCTCTTGGGGGACTACCTAGTGGGGGATACGGCGGCGATAAACTCATCTTT.

By sample fraction, this clone is hyperexpanded. Other DNA sequences from this sample encode an identical CDR3 as well. The chain has TRDV2 and TRDJ1, with TRDD3 matching over 12 bases. J was trimmed by 9 bases and V by 1 base; bases with no gene match: 11. The germline V gene has CDR1 GEAIGNYY and CDR2 EKD. There are 16 residues in the CDR3. The DNA of the CDR3 is TGTGCCTGTGACACTTTTAGTACTGGGGGATACTACGAACTCATCTTT. Translated: CACDTFSTGGYYELIF.

This clone was counted a few times. J is TRDJ1 and V is TRDV1, with TRDD3 matching over 13 bases. Per germline, CDR1 TSWWSYY and CDR2 QGS. The CDR3 spans 20 residues. Trimming removed 2 bases from V and 7 bases from J; junction bases left unmatched: 19. CDR3 region: CALGEEAPTRTGGYAVKLIF. The CDR3 DNA follows: TGTGCTCTTGGGGAAGAAGCTCCTACTCGGACTGGGGGATACGCGGTTAAACTCATCTTT.

A few counts support this clone. The protein in TCRdb stems from a much larger clone and differs at residue 7 from this DNA's translation, likely a read error; here the protein is translated from the DNA. V is TRDV1 and J is TRDJ1; no reliable D call. The length of the CDR3 is 15 residues. Germline-derived CDR1 and CDR2 are TSWWSYY and QGS. The CDR3 sequence: CALTGPPPSGDKLIF. CDR3 nucleotide sequence: TGTGCCCTTACGGGTCCACCCCCCTCTGGCGATAAACTCATCTTT.

This clone was observed a handful of times. The protein held in TCRdb is that of a much larger clone and does not match this DNA's translation at residue 11, likely because of a read error; the protein shown is translated from the DNA. The V and J genes are TRDV1 and TRDJ1; the match to TRDD3 covers 9 bases. Germline values: CDR1 TSWWSYY, CDR2 QGS. The length of the CDR3 is 20 residues. The J segment lost 0 bases and the V segment lost 4 bases, leaving 18 bases of the junction unmatched. This CDR3 reads CALGGPRTWGMLRYTDKLIF. Written as DNA, the CDR3 is TGTGCTCTTGGGGGGCCACGTACCTGGGGGATGCTTCGGTACACCGATAAACTCATCTTT.

By share of the sample, this clone is large (0.1 to 1%). This sequence joins TRDV1 and TRDJ1; perhaps TRDD2 as D (6 bases). Trimming cost V 2 bases and J 0 bases, with 16 bases left between them. Germline V gives CDR1 TSWWSYY, CDR2 QGS. The CDR3 consists of 17 residues. CDR3 amino acids: CALGEILRFGDTDKLIF. In nucleotides, the CDR3 is TGTGCTCTTGGGGAAATCCTACGGTTTGGGGACACCGATAAACTCATCTTT.

This clone was counted only a few times. The mismatch at residue 19 between this DNA's translation and the TCRdb protein of a much larger clone likely reflects a read error; the protein shown is translated from the DNA. The chain joins TRDV1 to TRDJ1, with D possibly matching TRDD2 (8 bases). CDR3 length equals 20 residues. Germline lookup yields CDR1 TSWWSYY and CDR2 QGS. In DNA, the CDR3 is TGTGCTCTTGGGCCCTGCCTTCCTAAGGAGGGATACTGGAGTCCCGATAAACTCACCTTT. The encoded protein is CALGPCLPKEGYWSPDKLTF.

On this clone itself: This likely traces to a read error, being one base from a far larger clone. Other nucleotide sequences from this sample produce the same CDR3. The chain has TRDV1 and TRDJ1, with 11 bases lining up with TRDD3. The CDR3 contains 17 residues. Germline assignment: CDR1 TSWWSYY and CDR2 QGS. Trimming removed 0 bases from V and 4 bases from J; junction bases left unmatched: 7. CDR3 nucleotide sequence: TGTGCTCTTGGGGAACTAACCAAGACTGGGGGATACGATAAACTCATCTTT. This codes for CALGELTKTGGYDKLIF.

This clone is large by share. The genes are TRDV1 and TRDJ1, with D perhaps TRDD3 (6 bases). The V gene's germline CDR1 is TSWWSYY and CDR2 QGS. This CDR3 contains 20 residues. Deletions cut 0 bases from V and 3 bases from J, with 26 bases between. This CDR3 is CALGELFPGDPSTSSDKLIF. The CDR3 bases are TGTGCTCTTGGGGAACTCTTTCCTGGGGACCCTTCGACGTCCTCCGATAAACTCATCTTT.

This clone was recorded a few times. A far larger clone is one base from this, pointing to a likely read error. Other nucleotide sequences from this sample produce the same CDR3. The chain combines TRDV1 with TRDJ1, with 10 bases lining up with TRDD3. The CDR3 consists of 26 residues. The trim removed 1 base at V and 0 bases at J, leaving 32 bases unmatched. Germline CDR1 and CDR2: TSWWSYY and QGS. The CDR3 DNA reads as TGTGCTCTTGGGGAACCGGCCTTCTTGCTGGTTGCTGCTCTGGGGGATAAAGGGGGGCACACCGATAAACTCATCTTT. The encoded protein is CALGEPAFLLVAALGDKGGHTDKLIF.

The sample holds a few counts of this clone. J gene TRDJ2 was identified, but the V gene was not called; the table calls TRDD3, which could not be checked here. This CDR3 has 28 amino acids. The CDR3 bases are TGCAGTGGTATCAACGCAGAGTACATGGGGAAGGTTTTTCGTAATGATGCCTGTGGTAGTGCTTTGACAGCACAACTCTTCTTT. The encoded protein is CSGINAEYMGKVFRNDACGSALTAQLFF.

This clone was counted only a few times. TCRdb has a much larger clone's protein, which differs at residue 6 from the translation of this DNA, likely because of a read error; what is shown is the protein translated from the DNA. The chain combines TRDV2 with TRDJ1, with 12 positions matching TRDD3. The CDR3 runs 16 residues. V dropped 1 base and J dropped 9; count of bases not matched to a gene: 11. Per the germline V gene, CDR1 is GEAIGNYY and CDR2 is EKD. Written as DNA, the CDR3 is TGTGCCTGTGACACTTGTAGTACTGGGGGATACTACGAACTCATCTTT. Protein: CACDTCSTGGYYELIF.

This clone is labeled large. The chain joins TRDV1 to TRDJ1, with 10 bases fitting TRDD3. Germline V gene data show CDR1 as TSWWSYY and CDR2 as QGS. This CDR3 contains 18 residues. Trimming removed 3 bases from V and 4 bases from J; junction bases left unmatched: 14. The CDR3 sequence is CALGDLFPYWGMVDKLIF. As DNA, the CDR3 is TGTGCTCTTGGGGATCTTTTCCCATACTGGGGGATGGTCGATAAACTCATCTTT.

This clone is classed as medium-sized (0.01 to 0.1%). The gene calls are TRDV1 and TRDJ1, with 13 bases that match TRDD3. CDR3 length: 18 residues. Germline trimming cut 2 bases from V and 8 bases from J; bases unmatched to any gene: 14. Germline V gene lookup returns CDR1 TSWWSYY and CDR2 QGS. CDR3 DNA: TGTGCTCTTGGGGAATCTGCCTTCCTAACTGGGGGATACGAAAAACTCATCTTT. The encoded protein is CALGESAFLTGGYEKLIF.

This clone occurred a few times. A far more abundant clone sits one base away, making this likely a read error. Other DNA sequences in this specimen translate into the identical CDR3. The chain recombines TRDV1 with TRDJ1; a possible D gene is TRDD3 (6 bases). Trimming left V 3 bases short and J 0 bases short, with 20 bases between. Germline V gene lookup returns CDR1 TSWWSYY and CDR2 QGS. This CDR3 comprises 18 residues. CDR3 in DNA: TGTGCTCTTGGGGACCCGCGCGGGATAGGAACATACACCGATAAACTCATCTTT. Its protein is CALGDPRGIGTYTDKLIF.

Regarding this clone: The DNA is omitted, as the CDR3 cannot be located on it reliably, and the CDR3 follows TCRdb's listing. The rearrangement joins TRDV3 to TRDJ3; TRDD3, as called in the table, went unchecked against the DNA. Germline loops: CDR1 TVYSNPD, CDR2 GDNSRS (reference sequence). The CDR3 spans 22 amino acids, including both terminal residues. The CDR3 spells CSATYYCVGRGPSSWDTRQMFF.